This record looks at one T cell receptor beta chain sequence and its context. The antigen remains unidentified. In the study's own analysis: The detection floor for productive clonotype frequency was 2.59 x 10-5. Clones were read by immunoSEQ multiplex PCR, and TCRdb kept only the in-frame ones, dropping some. That table gives V, J and clone size, and the DNA gave D and trimming. The repertoire holds about 35,000 clones, with 65% to 80% as singletons. This CDR3 is built from 15 residues. This specimen comes from a study of STAT5B mutations in CD4+ large granular lymphocyte leukemia. Study at large: Among healthy controls, a particular HLA allele went with more CDR3 'QG' motifs. Study observations and caveats: Top patient clones used TRBV06 genes more often: 8/27 versus 2/35 in controls. No patients shared main leukemic clonotypes, though around 24% appeared at low frequency elsewhere.

The chain carries TRBV1 and TRBJ1-5; the table's D gene call, TRBD1, was not cross checked with the DNA. TRBV1 is designated a pseudogene. This sequence originates from a human donor in good health. Source material: CD4+ T cells from blood buffy coats. DNA of the CDR3: TGCACCAGCAGCCAAGAGGGACAGGATAATCAGCCCCAGCATTTT. Its protein is CTSSQEGQDNQPQHF.